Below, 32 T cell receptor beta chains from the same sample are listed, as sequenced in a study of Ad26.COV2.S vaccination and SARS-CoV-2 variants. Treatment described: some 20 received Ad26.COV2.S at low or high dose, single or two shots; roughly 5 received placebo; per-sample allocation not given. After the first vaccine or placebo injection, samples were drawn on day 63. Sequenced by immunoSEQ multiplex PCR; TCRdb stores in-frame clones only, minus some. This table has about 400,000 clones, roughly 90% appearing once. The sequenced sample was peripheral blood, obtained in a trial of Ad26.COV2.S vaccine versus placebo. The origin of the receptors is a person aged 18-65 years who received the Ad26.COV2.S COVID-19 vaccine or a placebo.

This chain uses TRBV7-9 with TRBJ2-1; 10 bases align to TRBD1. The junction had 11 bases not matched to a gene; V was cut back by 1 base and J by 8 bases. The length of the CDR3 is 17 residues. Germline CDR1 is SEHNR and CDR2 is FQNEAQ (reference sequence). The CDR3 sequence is CASSLGSGGTGVDEQFF. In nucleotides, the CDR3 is TGTGCCAGCAGCTTAGGGTCCGGCGGGACAGGGGTAGATGAGCAGTTCTTC.

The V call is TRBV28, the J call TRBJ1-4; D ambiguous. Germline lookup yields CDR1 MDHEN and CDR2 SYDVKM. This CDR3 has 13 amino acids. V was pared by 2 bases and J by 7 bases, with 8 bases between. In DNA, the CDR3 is TGTGCCAGCAGTTTAGGAGGGATTGAAAAACTGTTTTTT. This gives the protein CASSLGGIEKLFF.

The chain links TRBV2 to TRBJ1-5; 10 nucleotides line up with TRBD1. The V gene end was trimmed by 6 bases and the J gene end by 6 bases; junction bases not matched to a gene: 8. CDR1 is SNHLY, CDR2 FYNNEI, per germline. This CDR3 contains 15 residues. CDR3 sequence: CASSYRQGAAQPQHF. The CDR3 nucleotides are TGTGCCAGCAGCTATCGACAGGGGGCGGCTCAGCCCCAGCATTTT.

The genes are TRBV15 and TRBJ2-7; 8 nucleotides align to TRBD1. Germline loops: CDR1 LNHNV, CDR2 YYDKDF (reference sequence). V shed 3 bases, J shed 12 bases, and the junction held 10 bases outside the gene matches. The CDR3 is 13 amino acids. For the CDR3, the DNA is TGTGCCACCAGCAGTATCAGGGGGCCCGATAGGTACTTC. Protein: CATSSIRGPDRYF. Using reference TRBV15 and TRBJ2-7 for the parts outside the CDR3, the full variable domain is DAMVIQNPRYQVTQFGKPVTLSCSQTLNHNVMYWYQQKSSQAPKLLFHYYDKDFNNEADTPDNFQSRRPNTSFCFLDIRSPGLGDTAMYLCATSSIRGPDRYFGPGTRLTVT.

DNA of the CDR3: TGTGCCAGCAGTGAGTTTGGCAGTCGAACCTTTTTCCACGAGCAGTACTTC. Protein: CASSEFGSRTFFHEQYF. This sequence joins TRBV6-1 and TRBJ2-7; the D is unclear. Trimming removed 3 bases from V and 5 bases from J, with 23 bases in between. This CDR3 is built from 17 residues. The germline CDR1 and CDR2 sequences are MNHNS and SASEGT.

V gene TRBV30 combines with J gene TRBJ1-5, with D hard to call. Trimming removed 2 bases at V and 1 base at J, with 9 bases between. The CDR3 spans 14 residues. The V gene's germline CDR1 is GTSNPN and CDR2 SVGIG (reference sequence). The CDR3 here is CAWSLGRSNQPQHF. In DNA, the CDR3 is TGTGCCTGGAGTCTGGGAAGGAGCAATCAGCCCCAGCATTTT.

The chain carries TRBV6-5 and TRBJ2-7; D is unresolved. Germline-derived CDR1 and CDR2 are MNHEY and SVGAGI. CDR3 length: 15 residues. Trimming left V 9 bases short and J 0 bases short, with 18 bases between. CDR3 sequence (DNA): TGTGCCAGTCGGGTCTACAGCCCGTCCTCCTACGAGCAGTACTTC. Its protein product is CASRVYSPSSYEQYF.

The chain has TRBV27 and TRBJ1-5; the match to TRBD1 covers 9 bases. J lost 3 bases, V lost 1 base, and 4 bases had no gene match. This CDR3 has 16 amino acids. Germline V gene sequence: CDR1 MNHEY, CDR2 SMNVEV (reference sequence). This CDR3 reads CASSLLGTGYNQPQHF. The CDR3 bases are TGTGCCAGCAGTTTATTAGGGACAGGGTACAATCAGCCCCAGCATTTT.

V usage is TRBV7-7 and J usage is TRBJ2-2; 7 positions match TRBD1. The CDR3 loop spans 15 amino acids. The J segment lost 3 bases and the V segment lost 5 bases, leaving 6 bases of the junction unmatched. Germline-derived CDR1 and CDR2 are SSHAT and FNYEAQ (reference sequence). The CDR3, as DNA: TGTGCCAGCAGCGCCGGGACAGCTTACACCGGGGAGCTGTTTTTT. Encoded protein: CASSAGTAYTGELFF.

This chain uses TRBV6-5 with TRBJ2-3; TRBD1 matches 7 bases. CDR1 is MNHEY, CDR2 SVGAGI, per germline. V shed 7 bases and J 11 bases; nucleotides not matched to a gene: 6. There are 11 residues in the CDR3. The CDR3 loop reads CASNLGGEQYF. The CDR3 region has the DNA TGTGCCAGCAACTTAGGGGGCGAGCAGTATTTT.

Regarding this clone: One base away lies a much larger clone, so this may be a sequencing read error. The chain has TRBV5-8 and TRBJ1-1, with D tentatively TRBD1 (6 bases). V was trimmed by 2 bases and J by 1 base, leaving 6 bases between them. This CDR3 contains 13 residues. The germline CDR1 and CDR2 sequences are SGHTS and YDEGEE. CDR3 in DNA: TGTGCCAGCAGCTTACAGGGGAACACTGAAGCTTTCTTT. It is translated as CASSLQGNTEAFF. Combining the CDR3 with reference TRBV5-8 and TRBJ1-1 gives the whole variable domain EAGVTQSPTHLIKTRGQQATLRCSPISGHTSVYWYQQALGLGLQFLLWYDEGEERNRGNFPPRFSGRQFPNYSSELNVNALELEDSALYLCASSLQGNTEAFFGQGTRLTVV.

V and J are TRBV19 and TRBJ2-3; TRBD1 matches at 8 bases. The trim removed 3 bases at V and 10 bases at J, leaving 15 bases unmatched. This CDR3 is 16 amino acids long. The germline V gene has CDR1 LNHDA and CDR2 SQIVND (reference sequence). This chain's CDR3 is CASSISRQGAKGAQYF. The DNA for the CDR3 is TGTGCCAGTAGTATCTCTAGGCAGGGGGCAAAAGGGGCGCAGTATTTT.

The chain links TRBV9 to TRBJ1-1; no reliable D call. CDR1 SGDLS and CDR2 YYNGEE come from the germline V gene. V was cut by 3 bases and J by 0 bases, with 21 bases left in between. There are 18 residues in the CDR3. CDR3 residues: CASSARDLPAIMNTEAFF. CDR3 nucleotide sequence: TGTGCCAGCAGCGCCCGGGATCTCCCGGCAATAATGAACACTGAAGCTTTCTTT.

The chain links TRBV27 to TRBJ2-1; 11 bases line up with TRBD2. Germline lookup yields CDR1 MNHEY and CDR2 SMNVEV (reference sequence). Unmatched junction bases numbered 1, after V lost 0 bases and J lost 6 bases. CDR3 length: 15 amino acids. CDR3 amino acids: CASSLSTSGVNEQFF. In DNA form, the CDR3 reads TGTGCCAGCAGTTTATCGACTAGCGGGGTCAATGAGCAGTTCTTC.

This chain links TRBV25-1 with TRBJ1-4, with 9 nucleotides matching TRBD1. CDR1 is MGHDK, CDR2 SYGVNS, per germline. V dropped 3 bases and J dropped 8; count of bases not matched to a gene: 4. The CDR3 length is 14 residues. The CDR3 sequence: CASSETGGGEKLFF. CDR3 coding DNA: TGTGCCAGCAGTGAGACAGGGGGAGGGGAAAAACTGTTTTTT.

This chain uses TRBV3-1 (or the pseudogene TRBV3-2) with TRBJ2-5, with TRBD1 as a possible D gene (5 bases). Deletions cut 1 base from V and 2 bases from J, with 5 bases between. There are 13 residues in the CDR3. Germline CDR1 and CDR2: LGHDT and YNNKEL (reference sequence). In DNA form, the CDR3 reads TGTGCCAGCAGCCAAGGACAGCAAGAGACCCAGTACTTC. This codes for CASSQGQQETQYF.

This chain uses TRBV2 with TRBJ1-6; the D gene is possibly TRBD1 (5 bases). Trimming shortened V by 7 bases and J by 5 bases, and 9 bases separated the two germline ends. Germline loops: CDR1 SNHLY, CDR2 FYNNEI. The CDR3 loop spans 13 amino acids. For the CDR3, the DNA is TGTGCCAGCAATAGGGGAAATAATTCACCCCTCCACTTT. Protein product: CASNRGNNSPLHF. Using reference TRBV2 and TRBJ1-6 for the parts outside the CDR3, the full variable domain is EPEVTQTPSHQVTQMGQEVILRCVPISNHLYFYWYRQILGQKVEFLVSFYNNEISEKSEIFDDQFSVERPDGSNFTLKIRSTKLEDSAMYFCASNRGNNSPLHFGNGTRLTVT.

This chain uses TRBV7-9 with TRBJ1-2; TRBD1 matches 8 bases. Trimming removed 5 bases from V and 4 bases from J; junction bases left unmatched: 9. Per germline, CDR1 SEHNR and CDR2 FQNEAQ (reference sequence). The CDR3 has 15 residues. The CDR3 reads CASSPKTGDVYGYTF. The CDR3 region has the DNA TGTGCCAGCAGCCCAAAGACAGGGGACGTCTATGGCTACACCTTC.

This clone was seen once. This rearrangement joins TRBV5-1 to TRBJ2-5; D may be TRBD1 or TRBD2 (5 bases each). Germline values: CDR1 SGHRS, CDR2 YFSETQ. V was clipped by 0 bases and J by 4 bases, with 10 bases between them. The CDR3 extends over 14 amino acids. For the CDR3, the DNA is TGCGCCAGCAGCTTGGGTGGGGGACCAGAGACCCAGTACTTC. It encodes CASSLGGGPETQYF.

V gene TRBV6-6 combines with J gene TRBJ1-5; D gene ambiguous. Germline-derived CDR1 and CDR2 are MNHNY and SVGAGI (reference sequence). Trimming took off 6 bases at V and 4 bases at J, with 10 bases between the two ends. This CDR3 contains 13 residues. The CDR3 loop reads CASRDRSNQPQHF. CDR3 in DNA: TGTGCCAGCAGAGATAGATCTAATCAGCCCCAGCATTTT.

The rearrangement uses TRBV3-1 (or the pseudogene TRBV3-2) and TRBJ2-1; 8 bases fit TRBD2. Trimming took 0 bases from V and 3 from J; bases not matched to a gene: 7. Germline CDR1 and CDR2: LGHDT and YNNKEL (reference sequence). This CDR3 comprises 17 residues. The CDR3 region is CASSQERHLAGYNEQFF. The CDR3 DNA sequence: TGTGCCAGCAGCCAAGAACGTCACCTAGCGGGCTACAATGAGCAGTTCTTC.

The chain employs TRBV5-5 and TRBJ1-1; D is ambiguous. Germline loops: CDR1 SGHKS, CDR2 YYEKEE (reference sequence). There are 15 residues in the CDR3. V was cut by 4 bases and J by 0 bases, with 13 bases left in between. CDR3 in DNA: TGTGCCAGCAGCCAAATACGAGGAATGAACACTGAAGCTTTCTTT. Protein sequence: CASSQIRGMNTEAFF.

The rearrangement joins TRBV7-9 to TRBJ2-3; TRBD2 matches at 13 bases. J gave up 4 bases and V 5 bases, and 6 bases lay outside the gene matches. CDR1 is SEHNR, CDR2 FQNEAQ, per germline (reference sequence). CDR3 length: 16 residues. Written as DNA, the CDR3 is TGTGCCAGCAGCCGAGGACTAGCGGGGGCTTCAGATACGCAGTATTTT. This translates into CASSRGLAGASDTQYF.

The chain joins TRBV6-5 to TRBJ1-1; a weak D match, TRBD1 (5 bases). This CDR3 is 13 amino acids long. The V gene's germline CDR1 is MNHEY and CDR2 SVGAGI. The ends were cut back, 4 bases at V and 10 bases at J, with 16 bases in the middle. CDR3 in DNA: TGTGCCAGCAGTTTCTACAGGCAGTCTGGAGCTTTCTTT. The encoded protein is CASSFYRQSGAFF.

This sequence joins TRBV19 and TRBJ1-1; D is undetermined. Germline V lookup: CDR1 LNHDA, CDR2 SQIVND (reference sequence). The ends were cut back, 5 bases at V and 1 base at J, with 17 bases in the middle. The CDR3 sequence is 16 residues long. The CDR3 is CASSLSAGLGNTEAFF. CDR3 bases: TGTGCCAGTAGTCTTTCCGCCGGACTTGGGAACACTGAAGCTTTCTTT.

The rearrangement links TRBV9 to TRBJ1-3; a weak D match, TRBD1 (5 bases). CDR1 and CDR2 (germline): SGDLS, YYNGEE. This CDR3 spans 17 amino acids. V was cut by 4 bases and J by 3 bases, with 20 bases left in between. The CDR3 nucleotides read TGTGCCAGCAGCCCTATACCAGATCTACAGGATGGAAACACCATATATTTT. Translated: CASSPIPDLQDGNTIYF.

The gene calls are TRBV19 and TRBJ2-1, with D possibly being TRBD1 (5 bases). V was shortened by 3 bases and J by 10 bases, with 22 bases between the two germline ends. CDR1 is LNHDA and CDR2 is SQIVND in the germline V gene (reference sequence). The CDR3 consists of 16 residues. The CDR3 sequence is CASSMRLLGTGAEQFF. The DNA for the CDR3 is TGTGCCAGTAGTATGCGATTGCTGGGAACTGGGGCGGAGCAGTTCTTC.

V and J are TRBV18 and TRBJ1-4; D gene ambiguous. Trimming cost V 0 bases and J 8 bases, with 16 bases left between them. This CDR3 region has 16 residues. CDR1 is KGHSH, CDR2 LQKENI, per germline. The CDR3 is CASSPPSSSSGEKLFF. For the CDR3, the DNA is TGTGCCAGCTCACCACCGAGTTCCTCCTCCGGCGAAAAACTGTTTTTT. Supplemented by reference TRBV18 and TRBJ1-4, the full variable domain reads NAGVMQNPRHLVRRRGQEARLRCSPMKGHSHVYWYRQLPEEGLKFMVYLQKENIIDESGMPKERFSAEFPKEGPSILRIQQVVRGDSAAYFCASSPPSSSSGEKLFFGSGTQLSVL.

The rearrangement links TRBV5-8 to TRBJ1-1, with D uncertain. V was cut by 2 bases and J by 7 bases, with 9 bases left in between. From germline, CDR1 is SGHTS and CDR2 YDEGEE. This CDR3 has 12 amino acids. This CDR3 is CASSFLLNEAFF. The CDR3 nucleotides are TGTGCCAGCAGCTTCTTGCTCAATGAAGCTTTCTTT.

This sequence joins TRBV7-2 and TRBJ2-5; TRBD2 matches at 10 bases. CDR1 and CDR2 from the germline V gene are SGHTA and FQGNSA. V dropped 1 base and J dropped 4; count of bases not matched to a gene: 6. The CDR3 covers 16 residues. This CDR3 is CASSLERSGGAETQYF. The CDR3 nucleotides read TGTGCCAGCAGCTTAGAGAGAAGCGGGGGGGCAGAGACCCAGTACTTC.

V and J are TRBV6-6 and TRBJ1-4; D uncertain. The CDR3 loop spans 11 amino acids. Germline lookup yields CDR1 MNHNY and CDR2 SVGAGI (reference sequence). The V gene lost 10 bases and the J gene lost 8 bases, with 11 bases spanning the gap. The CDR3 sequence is CATRSWEKLFF. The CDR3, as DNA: TGTGCCACAAGGTCCTGGGAAAAACTGTTTTTT.

Here the CDR3 reads CASSIQGPSRAFF. The CDR3 coding sequence is TGTGCCAGTAGTATACAGGGGCCAAGTAGAGCTTTCTTT. The chain couples TRBV19 to TRBJ1-1; tentative D call: TRBD1 (6 bases). The CDR3 loop spans 13 amino acids. V was shortened by 2 bases and J by 10 bases, with 14 bases between the two germline ends. CDR1 LNHDA and CDR2 SQIVND come from the germline V gene (reference sequence).